The present T cell receptor beta chain was sequenced within a study of blood T cell repertoires in COVID-19. At the level of the study: COVID-19 samples, acute and convalescent, were from the United States, Italy and Spain. Sample material is recorded as cDNA or gDNA derived from T cells, B-cell-depleted T cells, or PBMCs.

Germline V CDR1 and CDR2: KGHDR, SFDVKD. Trimming took 6 bases from V and 0 from J, leaving 8 bases between them. This CDR3 has 14 amino acids. During active infection, Seattle patients enrolled and were then monitored through disease. In the authors' workflow: From reference gene primer amplification, estimates of nucleated cell counts were derived. Assay used: immunoSEQ multiplex PCR; TCRdb lists only in-frame clones, some missing. D and trimming come from the DNA, and the V and J calls and clone size come from that table. The table records some 200,000 clones, just under 85% of them present only once.

The chain couples TRBV24-1 to TRBJ1-3, with D unclear. This sequence was found in a man in his 60s with COVID-19, enrolled during active disease. The material sequenced was peripheral blood. The CDR3: CATSSGSSGNTIYF. CDR3 nucleotide sequence: TGTGCCACCAGTTCGGGGAGCTCTGGAAACACCATATATTTT.